This record looks at one T cell receptor (beta chain) sequence and its context. The record originates from a study of blood T cell repertoires in COVID-19. Overall study: Samples taken during acute and convalescent COVID-19 were collected in the United States, Italy and Spain. Sources were T cells, B-cell-depleted T cells, or PBMCs; the material itself was cDNA or gDNA.

Original analysis: Amplified reference gene primers provided the basis for estimating nucleated cell counts. Profiling relied on immunoSEQ multiplex PCR, and the TCRdb table lists in-frame clones only, not all of them. The V and J calls and clone size were taken over from that table, and D and trimming were inferred from the DNA. The sample shows around 270,000 clones, around 84% of them seen only once. The germline V gene encodes CDR1 SGHDT and CDR2 YYEEEE. The CDR3 runs to 15 residues. V lost 0 bases to trimming and J lost 3 bases; unmatched junction nucleotides: 3. The specimen was peripheral blood. The source is a man in his 60s with acute or convalescent COVID-19. V is TRBV5-6 and J is TRBJ1-5; 7 bases match TRBD1. The CDR3 DNA is TGTGCCAGCAGCTTGGGACAGGGAATCAATCAGCCCCAGCATTTT. It encodes CASSLGQGINQPQHF.